This TCR beta chain emerged from a study of shared clonotypes between healthy human individuals. Worth noting for this clone: Antigen specificity is unknown.

V was shortened by 7 bases and J by 4 bases, with 20 bases between the two germline ends. Germline V lookup: CDR1 SNHLY, CDR2 FYNNEI. CDR3 length: 15 residues. For each subset, genomic DNA was distributed in equal portions over several immunoSEQ plates. Profiled with immunoSEQ multiplex PCR; TCRdb holds only in-frame clones, not every one. In the table there are over 1.4 million clones, roughly 96% of which are singletons. Overall study findings and caveats: With few donors, the genetic and exposure-history diversity represented was limited. Tissue TCR repertoires likely differ from these blood-only repertoires.

Sequencing was done on a sample of naive CD4+ T cells sorted from blood. Specified subset: CD45RA+ positively selected. The chain uses TRBV2 and TRBJ2-7; D is unclear. This sequence originates from a man younger than 40 in good health. The CDR3 is CASTQLVSSSYEQYF. CDR3 coding DNA: TGTGCCAGCACCCAATTGGTCAGCAGCAGTTACGAGCAGTACTTC.